This TCR beta chain was recorded in a study of cytomegalovirus exposure and HLA in healthy donors. The wider study: From donors who were HLA-typed, an early data release held approximately 80 million unique TCRs.

CDR3 size: 19 residues. Losses at the gene ends were 2 bases for V and 2 bases for J; bases not matched to a gene: 9. Germline assignment: CDR1 WSHSY and CDR2 SAAADI. The PCR had 60 Vbeta and 13 Jbeta primers. Repertoires were generated with immunoSEQ multiplex PCR, while TCRdb's copy carries only in-frame clones and drops some. The data contain roughly 130,000 clones, roughly 8.3% of them singletons. In the case of this clone: Its antigen remains unidentified.

Overall study findings and caveats: Most subjects' HLA-A and HLA-B alleles were reportedly predicted from TCR beta sequences. High specificity and sensitivity for cytomegalovirus status were reported for the classifier. TCR beta V segments were, for the most part, productive about 87% or about 30% of the time in an earlier analysis.

Sample: PBMCs. The origin of this receptor is a man aged 40-55 years in good health and CMV-seronegative. This chain uses TRBV10-2 with TRBJ2-6; 10 bases line up with TRBD1. CDR3 region: CASSEPNRDRGAGANVLTF. The CDR3 coding sequence is TGCGCCAGCAGTGAGCCCAACCGGGACAGGGGAGCTGGGGCCAACGTCCTGACTTTC.